Listed here is a single T cell receptor beta chain. Its target is unknown. Assay: immunoSEQ multiplex PCR; the TCRdb copy retains only in-frame clones and omits some. The sample yields some 63,000 clones, 60% to 75% seen once. Sample time point: week 35, safety follow-up. Every vaccine dose comprised 300 ug of mutant IDH1 20-mer peptide plus topical imiquimod. The sample belongs to a study of a mutant IDH1 vaccine in newly diagnosed glioma. Study overall: Patients previously underwent radiotherapy, temozolomide, or both, and most underwent both.

Study-wide results and caveats: Changes in top peripheral clonotypes did not appear linked to pseudoprogression.

CDR1 and CDR2 from the germline V gene are SGHRS and YFSETQ. The CDR3 sequence is 14 residues long. Trimming pared 0 bases from V and 8 bases from J, leaving 14 bases between. The clonotype originates from a man aged 45-65 years with glioma. This chain uses TRBV5-1 with TRBJ1-1; D gene unclear. This specimen was PBMCs, taken from a glioma patient whose treatment included an IDH1 peptide vaccine. CDR3 DNA: TGCGCCAGCAGCTTGGAGCATAGCGTCACGGAAGCTTTCTTT. Amino acid sequence: CASSLEHSVTEAFF.